These T cell receptor beta chains were read from a single sample in a study of CD8 T cells in Susac syndrome. TCRdb reprocessed the immunoSEQ multiplex PCR reads with MiXCR, giving one entry per CDR3 protein. The profile shows around 71,000 distinct CDR3 sequences, roughly 95% of them singletons. The sequenced sample was CD4+ T cells from PBMCs. The receptors stem from a human donor with multiple sclerosis. Each CDR3 is given without its conserved first and last residue.

J	length	V	CDR3
TRBJ2-7	12	TRBV6-5	ASSPTGVRYEQY
TRBJ2-1	12	TRBV20-1	SARGDQSYNEQF
TRBJ2-5	12	TRBV4-1	ASSRGPTKETQY
TRBJ2-7	10	TRBV7-8	ASSPSVNGQY
TRBJ2-5	15	TRBV5-1	ASSLGSATGYQETQY
TRBJ2-7	12	TRBV20-1	SAKVGQGHYEQY
TRBJ2-6	15	TRBV5-1	ASSFNTGVSGANVLT
TRBJ2-2	13	TRBV5-1	ASSPDAGDTGELF
TRBJ2-7	10	TRBV5-1	ASSLTGEEQY
TRBJ1-5	10	TRBV30	AWDRVGQPQH
TRBJ2-1	14	TRBV7-2	ASSLDSRGLATEQF
TRBJ2-7	11	TRBV5-4	ASSSGYDLEQY
TRBJ2-3	13	TRBV6-2/TRBV6-3	ASSPSGGVEDTQY
TRBJ2-3	11	TRBV29-1	SDRSSFTDTQY
TRBJ2-7	14	TRBV20-1	SARFGLAGDPYEQY
TRBJ1-4	15	TRBV7-8	ASSFLDRGRTNEKLF
TRBJ1-2	12	TRBV12-3/TRBV12-4	ASRTGDGNYGYT
TRBJ1-1	11	TRBV30	AWMRQGSTEAF
TRBJ2-6	14	TRBV7-3	ASSLTGHSGANVLT